This T cell receptor (beta chain) was identified in a study of spatial heterogeneity in lung cancer. Looking at the study overall: Alpha-chain detections were consistently fewer than beta-chain detections among the sequences. Overall study findings and caveats: Within tumors, counts of expanded alpha and beta TCRs tracked tumor mutation counts. Ubiquitous and regional nonsynonymous mutations were tracked by counts of ubiquitous and regional expanded TCRs, respectively.

The time point here: sample taken at primary tumor resection. No cell sorting; template was whole RNA from tumor, lung tissue or PBMC. Using its own MiXCR run on the 5' RACE reads, TCRdb lists one record per CDR3 protein. The data show over 10,000 distinct CDR3 sequences, around 3.5% seen once. V dropped 6 bases and J dropped 4 bases, with 13 bases sitting between them. The CDR3 spans 14 residues. CDR1 and CDR2 (germline): SNHLY, FYNNEI. This clonotype was recorded many times. The antigen is unknown. This rearrangement joins TRBV2 to TRBJ2-1, with D possibly being TRBD1 (6 bases). The clonotype comes from a male donor with early-stage non-small cell lung cancer. Here the sequenced sample was lung tumor tissue, taken at surgery. The CDR3 region is CASSPDRQYNEQFF. CDR3 DNA sequence: TGTGCCAGCAGCCCGGACAGACAATACAATGAGCAGTTCTTC. Combining the CDR3 with reference TRBV2 and TRBJ2-1 gives the whole variable domain EPEVTQTPSHQVTQMGQEVILRCVPISNHLYFYWYRQILGQKVEFLVSFYNNEISEKSEIFDDQFSVERPDGSNFTLKIRSTKLEDSAMYFCASSPDRQYNEQFFGPGTRLTVL.